This T cell receptor beta chain was observed in a study of shared clonotypes between healthy human individuals. CDR3 length: 16 amino acids. V gave up 5 bases and J gave up 3 bases; unmatched junction bases: 8. Germline V gene data show CDR1 as MNHEY and CDR2 as SMNVEV (reference sequence). Some clones are missing from TCRdb's copy, which holds only in-frame ones; the method was immunoSEQ multiplex PCR. Of 550,000 to 800,000 clones listed, about 74% are singletons. Specimen: memory CD4+ T cells sorted from blood. Subset noted: CD45RA-negative fraction. The chain uses TRBV27 and TRBJ2-3, with 10 positions matching TRBD1. This clonotype was obtained from a woman aged 25 to 39 in good health. This chain's CDR3 is CASSGDRGGWTDTQYF. In nucleotides, the CDR3 is TGTGCCAGCAGTGGGGACAGGGGAGGGTGGACAGATACGCAGTATTTT.